The present entry profiles one T cell receptor (beta chain) with its context. The sample comes from a study of T cell responses to AZD1222 COVID-19 vaccine. Produced via immunoSEQ multiplex PCR; TCRdb's table is partial and in-frame only. The repertoire holds 55,000 to 75,000 clones, with over 60% as singletons. The CDR3 runs 14 residues. CDR1 MNHEY and CDR2 SVGAGI come from the germline V gene. V shed 8 bases and J shed 8 bases, with 18 bases lying between them. Material: peripheral blood, obtained on day 0 of AZD1222 vaccination. The chain recombines TRBV6-5 with TRBJ1-4; D gene unclear. This clonotype was obtained from an adult in good health. Written as DNA, the CDR3 is TGTGCCAGCTCCCCAAGCGCTGAATGGGAAAAACTGTTTTTT. It specifies CASSPSAEWEKLFF.